This is a list of T cell receptor beta chains from one sample in a study of blood T cell repertoires in COVID-19. Here immunoSEQ multiplex PCR was the method, and the copy in TCRdb shows in-frame clones only, minus some. The table lists just over 150,000 clones, 75% to 85% of them singletons. The sample comprised peripheral blood. The receptors were sampled from a woman between 50 and 59 years old with acute or convalescent COVID-19. The CDR3 runs from the conserved cysteine through the conserved F or W. D genes are given only for firm matches. Clone size, where shown, is once, few, many, or a class for clones that have expanded.

d_gene	j_gene	abundance	v_gene	CDR3aa	CDR3nt
NA	TRBJ2-1	NA	TRBV29-1	CSVVGGLSSYNEQFF	TGCAGCGTTGTCGGGGGGCTGAGCTCCTACAATGAGCAGTTCTTC
NA	TRBJ2-1	once	TRBV20-1	CSASSQDEQFF	TGCAGTGCTAGTTCACAGGATGAGCAGTTCTTC
NA	TRBJ1-5	NA	TRBV27	CASSLSGGGSNQPQHF	TGTGCCAGCAGTTTATCGGGGGGAGGTAGCAATCAGCCCCAGCATTTT
TRBD1	TRBJ2-3	few	TRBV5-4	CASSFRDRGADTQYF	TGTGCCAGCAGCTTCCGGGACAGGGGGGCAGATACGCAGTATTTT
TRBD2	TRBJ2-1	NA	TRBV7-9	CASSLRLAGGNEQFF	TGTGCCAGCAGCTTACGACTAGCGGGGGGCAATGAGCAGTTCTTC
NA	TRBJ1-1	NA	TRBV12-3/TRBV12-4	CASSLNARAEAFF	TGTGCCAGCAGTTTAAACGCGCGGGCTGAAGCTTTCTTT
NA	TRBJ1-2	NA	TRBV6-2/TRBV6-3	CASSYKGQLYGYTF	TGTGCCAGCAGTTATAAGGGACAACTCTATGGCTACACCTTC
TRBD1	TRBJ2-3	NA	TRBV4-2	CASSHGQGAQDTQYF	TGTGCCAGCAGCCACGGACAGGGGGCTCAAGATACGCAGTATTTT
TRBD1	TRBJ2-3	NA	TRBV25-1	CASSEFATGGLTDTQYF	TGTGCCAGCAGTGAATTCGCGACAGGGGGCCTTACAGATACGCAGTATTTT
TRBD2	TRBJ2-4	NA	TRBV6-4	CASSDEAGAGNIQYF	TGTGCCAGCAGTGACGAAGCGGGAGCGGGAAACATTCAGTACTTC
TRBD1	TRBJ1-4	NA	TRBV28	CASRPGTGGGEKLFF	TGTGCCAGCAGGCCCGGGACAGGGGGCGGTGAAAAACTGTTTTTT
TRBD1	TRBJ1-2	NA	TRBV4-2	CASSQDPGGAYGYTF	TGTGCCAGCAGCCAAGACCCAGGGGGAGCCTATGGCTACACCTTC
TRBD1	TRBJ1-2	NA	TRBV18	CASSPPTGQGVYGYTF	TGTGCCAGCTCACCACCAACGGGACAGGGAGTCTATGGCTACACCTTC
TRBD1	TRBJ1-1	NA	TRBV5-1	CASSWGDRANTEAFF	TGCGCCAGCAGCTGGGGGGACAGGGCGAACACTGAAGCTTTCTTT
NA	TRBJ1-4	NA	TRBV7-2	CASSLAADYEKLFF	TGTGCCAGCAGCTTAGCGGCAGACTATGAAAAACTGTTTTTT
NA	TRBJ2-1	NA	TRBV12-3/TRBV12-4	CASSLGASNEQFF	TGTGCCAGCAGTTTGGGGGCTTCGAATGAGCAGTTCTTC
TRBD1	TRBJ2-3	NA	TRBV7-3	CASSPNRGDTQYF	TGTGCCAGCAGCCCGAACAGGGGGGATACGCAGTATTTT
TRBD1	TRBJ1-5	NA	TRBV6-1	CASSVFPGQTDQPQHF	TGTGCCAGCAGTGTCTTCCCGGGACAGACGGATCAGCCCCAGCATTTT
NA	TRBJ1-5	NA	TRBV10-3	CAISGGRQAGNQPQHF	TGTGCCATCAGTGGGGGGCGGCAGGCGGGCAATCAGCCCCAGCATTTT
TRBD1	TRBJ1-1	NA	TRBV11-3	CASSVGDRGNTEAFF	TGTGCCAGCAGCGTAGGCGACAGGGGGAACACTGAAGCTTTCTTT
NA	TRBJ2-7	NA	TRBV29-1	CSVRTGRGYEQYF	TGCAGCGTTCGGACAGGGAGGGGATACGAGCAGTACTTC
TRBD2	TRBJ2-5	NA	TRBV4-2	CASSQGLAGALETQYF	TGTGCCAGCAGCCAAGGACTAGCGGGAGCTTTAGAGACCCAGTACTTC
NA	TRBJ1-1	once	TRBV5-4	CASSQHRQVEAFF	TGTGCCAGCAGCCAACACCGACAGGTTGAAGCTTTCTTT
NA	TRBJ2-7	once	TRBV27	CASSIAGDSYEQYF	TGTGCCAGCAGCATAGCAGGGGACTCCTACGAGCAGTACTTC
NA	TRBJ2-2	once	TRBV19	CASSKVQPNTGELFF	TGTGCCAGTAGTAAGGTACAGCCGAACACCGGGGAGCTGTTTTTT
NA	TRBJ2-7	NA	TRBV5-6	CASSLNLGAASYEQYF	TGTGCCAGCAGCTTGAATTTAGGGGCAGCCTCCTACGAGCAGTACTTC
NA	TRBJ1-2	NA	TRBV6-6	CASSHPGGGAVYGYTF	TGTGCCAGCAGCCATCCCGGAGGAGGGGCAGTCTATGGCTACACCTTC
TRBD2	TRBJ2-5	NA	TRBV7-7	CASSLGTSGTSQETQYF	TGTGCCAGCAGCTTAGGGACTAGCGGGACTTCCCAAGAGACCCAGTACTTC
NA	TRBJ1-3	few	TRBV4-3	CASSPNSYSGNTIYF	TGCGCCAGCAGCCCTAATTCTTACTCTGGAAACACCATATATTTT
TRBD1	TRBJ1-5	NA	TRBV19	CASRALRTGWDQPQHF	TGTGCCAGTAGAGCCTTACGGACAGGATGGGATCAGCCCCAGCATTTT
NA	TRBJ2-7	NA	TRBV18	CASSPTGGGGSYEQYF	TGTGCCAGCTCACCAACCGGCGGGGGCGGCTCCTACGAGCAGTACTTC
TRBD1	TRBJ1-2	many	TRBV4-3	CASSQDTTGVYGYTF	TGCGCCAGCAGCCAAGACACGACAGGGGTATATGGCTACACCTTC
NA	TRBJ1-2	NA	TRBV27	CASSRRGGYTF	TGTGCCAGCAGCCGACGGGGTGGCTACACCTTC